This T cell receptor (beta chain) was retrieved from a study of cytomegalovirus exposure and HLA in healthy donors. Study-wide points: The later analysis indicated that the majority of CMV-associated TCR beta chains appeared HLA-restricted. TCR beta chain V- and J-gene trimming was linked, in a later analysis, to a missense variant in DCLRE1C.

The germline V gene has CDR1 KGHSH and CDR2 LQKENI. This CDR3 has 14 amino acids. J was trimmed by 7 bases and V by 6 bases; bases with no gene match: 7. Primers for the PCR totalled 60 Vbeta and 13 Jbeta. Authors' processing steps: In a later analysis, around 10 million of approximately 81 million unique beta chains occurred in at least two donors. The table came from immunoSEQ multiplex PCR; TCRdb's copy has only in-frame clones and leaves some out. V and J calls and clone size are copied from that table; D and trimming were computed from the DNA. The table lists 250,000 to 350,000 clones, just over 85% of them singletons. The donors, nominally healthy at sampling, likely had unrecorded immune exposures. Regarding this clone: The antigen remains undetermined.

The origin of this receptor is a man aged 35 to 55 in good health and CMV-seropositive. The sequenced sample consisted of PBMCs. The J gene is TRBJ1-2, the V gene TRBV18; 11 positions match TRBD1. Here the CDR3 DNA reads TGTGCCAGCTCGGCTGGACAGGGGGCACTTGGCTACACCTTC. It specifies CASSAGQGALGYTF.